Each of the 15 T cell receptor beta chains below was sequenced from the same sample in a study of blood T cells in healthy people across ages. PCR was performed a second time for roughly 6 to 12 cycles using a sample-barcoded 5' primer and a J-beta primer mix. In TCRdb, the 5' RACE reads were re-called with MiXCR into one record per CDR3 protein. This sample yields 1.5 million to 2 million distinct CDR3 sequences, of which 28% are seen a single time; 7.7% belongs to the top ten. Sample: blood. The receptors shown here come from a woman aged 25 to 39 in good health.

The chain carries TRBV18 and TRBJ2-5; 10 bases line up with TRBD2. The end of the DNA fits TRBJ2-4 better, so the J call may be wrong. The CDR3 has 17 residues. Germline assignment: CDR1 KGHSH and CDR2 LQKENI. The CDR3, as DNA: TGTGCCAGCTCACCACCCCGACTAGCGGGAGCCAAAAACATTCAGTACTTC. This codes for CASSPPRLAGAKNIQYF.

This clonotype showed up many times. The rearrangement joins TRBV5-1 to TRBJ1-5; D is unresolved. Germline CDR1 is SGHRS and CDR2 is YFSETQ. The CDR3 is 15 amino acids. Trimming removed 4 bases at V and 2 bases at J, with 13 bases between. The CDR3, as DNA: TGCGCCAGCAGCCCGGAGGGCGCTGGCAATCAGCCCCAGCATTTT. It encodes CASSPEGAGNQPQHF.

In this sample, this clonotype turned up many times. The genes are TRBV3-1 and TRBJ2-7; D is unclear. Germline assignment: CDR1 LGHDT and CDR2 YNNKEL (reference sequence). V was shortened by 3 bases and J by 0 bases, with 12 bases between the two germline ends. This CDR3 is built from 15 residues. CDR3 nucleotide sequence: TGTGCCAGCAGCCAGATGGCGGCCAGCTCCTACGAGCAGTACTTC. Translated, it gives CASSQMAASSYEQYF.

The chain couples TRBV4-1 to TRBJ2-3; TRBD1 matches at 8 bases. The ends lost 4 bases at V and 2 bases at J; junction bases unmatched: 8. Germline CDR1 reads MGHRA; CDR2 reads YSYEKL. CDR3 size: 16 residues. The CDR3 sequence is CASSRGQVYNTDTQYF. CDR3 nucleotide sequence: TGCGCCAGCAGCCGGGGACAGGTCTATAACACAGATACGCAGTATTTT.

The V gene is TRBV10-3, the J gene TRBJ1-5; D uncertain. V dropped 3 bases and J dropped 4 bases, with 10 bases sitting between them. The germline V gene encodes CDR1 ENHRY and CDR2 SYGVKD. The CDR3 has 14 residues. Written as DNA, the CDR3 is TGTGCCATCAGTGATAAAACGGGGAATCAGCCCCAGCATTTT. Translated: CAISDKTGNQPQHF.

As concerns this clonotype: Compared with germline, one end of the junction differs, possibly owing to a read error. This chain uses TRBV29-1 with TRBJ2-5, with D unresolved. Germline V gene data show CDR1 as SQVTM and CDR2 as ANQGSEA. CDR3 size: 14 residues. DNA of the CDR3: TGCAGCGTTGAAACCCCTCAGACGCAAGGGACCCAGTACTTC. Amino acids: CSVETPQTQGTQYF.

The chain recombines TRBV15 with TRBJ2-7; 7 nucleotides line up with TRBD2. The J segment lost 7 bases and the V segment lost 0 bases, leaving 9 bases of the junction unmatched. Germline CDR1 and CDR2: LNHNV and YYDKDF (reference sequence). The CDR3 covers 15 residues. The CDR3 region is CATSRDIPGEGEQYF. For the CDR3, the DNA is TGTGCCACCAGCAGAGATATTCCCGGGGAGGGGGAGCAGTACTTC.

This clonotype was counted ten times or more. V usage is TRBV5-1 and J usage is TRBJ1-2, with 9 bases lining up with TRBD1. The germline gives CDR1 SGHRS, CDR2 YFSETQ. The V and J ends lost 0 bases and 8 bases, in that order; junction bases with no gene match: 11. CDR3 size: 16 residues. The chain's CDR3 is CASSLVSGTGSGGYTF. The CDR3 region has the DNA TGCGCCAGCAGCTTGGTCAGCGGGACAGGGAGCGGAGGCTACACCTTC.

This clonotype came up a few times. This chain joins TRBV7-2 and TRBJ2-7; 12 positions match TRBD2. The closer fit of TRBJ2-5 to the DNA end suggests the J call may be wrong. This CDR3 contains 17 residues. The germline CDR1 and CDR2 sequences are SGHTA and FQGNSA. The CDR3 protein is CASSSGHLAGGQETQYF. The CDR3 DNA is TGTGCCAGCAGCTCCGGTCATCTAGCGGGGGGGCAAGAGACCCAGTACTTC.

The V call is TRBV7-2, the J call TRBJ1-2; 11 bases align to TRBD1. In germline, CDR1 is SGHTA, CDR2 FQGNSA. This CDR3 spans 13 amino acids. With V trimmed by 5 bases and J by 10 bases, 6 bases remained unmatched. In DNA form, the CDR3 reads TGTGCCAGCAGCCCGGACAGGGGGCGCTTCTACACCTTC. It encodes CASSPDRGRFYTF.

This chain joins TRBV4-3 and TRBJ2-7; the D call may be TRBD1 or TRBD2 (5 bases each). CDR3 length equals 15 residues. Trimming removed 0 bases at V and 7 bases at J, with 16 bases between. Germline values: CDR1 LGHNA, CDR2 YSLEER. For the CDR3, the DNA is TGCGCCAGCAGCCAAGAATGGGACCCATACAATGAGCAGTACTTC. It yields the protein CASSQEWDPYNEQYF.

The chain has TRBV7-3 and TRBJ2-2; 7 positions match TRBD2. The germline V gene encodes CDR1 SGHTA and CDR2 FQGTGA. This CDR3 has 15 residues. Trimming removed 5 bases from V and 2 bases from J; junction bases left unmatched: 5. The CDR3 protein is CASSKGLPNTGELFF. In DNA, the CDR3 is TGTGCCAGCAGCAAGGGACTACCTAACACCGGGGAGCTGTTTTTT.

This clonotype was observed a few times. The V call is TRBV29-1, the J call TRBJ1-5; perhaps TRBD1 as D (6 bases). The CDR3 covers 15 residues. V was clipped by 4 bases and J by 0 bases, with 13 bases between them. Germline V gene lookup returns CDR1 SQVTM and CDR2 ANQGSEA. The CDR3, as DNA: TGCAGCGTTGGAGAGGGGGGCTATAGCAATCAGCCCCAGCATTTT. This codes for CSVGEGGYSNQPQHF.

In this sample, this clonotype turned up a few times. This rearrangement joins TRBV10-3 to TRBJ2-5, with TRBD1 matching over 9 bases. Germline-derived CDR1 and CDR2 are ENHRY and SYGVKD. The CDR3 length is 17 residues. J was trimmed by 4 bases and V by 2 bases; bases with no gene match: 11. The CDR3 bases are TGTGCCATCAGTGAGATTAGCGCGAGACAGGGGGGAGAGACCCAGTACTTC. Translation: CAISEISARQGGETQYF.

This clonotype was found a few times. This sequence joins TRBV7-9 and TRBJ2-7; 11 nucleotides line up with TRBD2. V shed 5 bases, J shed 3 bases, and the junction held 6 bases outside the gene matches. Germline CDR1 SEHNR, CDR2 FQNEAQ (reference sequence). This CDR3 is built from 15 residues. DNA for the CDR3: TGTGCCAGCAGCGTTGATGGACTAGCGGGCTACGAGCAGTACTTC. Its translation is CASSVDGLAGYEQYF.